This T cell receptor beta chain was captured in a study of T cell responses to AZD1222 COVID-19 vaccine (dated by TCRdb to 2020 to 2023). Regarding the study in general: Because spike-specific TCR depth and breadth did not differ between the two schedules, AZD1222 recipients who got a second dose at roughly 4 weeks were pooled with those who got a second dose at roughly 12 weeks. A total of approximately 230 trial participants underwent TCR sequencing, of whom nearly 210 received two doses of AZD1222 and around 26 received two doses of the MenACWY control vaccine. Trial participants were enrolled into age subgroups of 18-55, 56-69 and 70-plus years, which contained approximately 150, 30 and 60 TCR-sequenced participants, respectively.

Overall results and qualifications from the work: Conclusions about previously exposed vaccinees were limited because only a handful of AZD1222 recipients were SARS-CoV-2 seropositive at baseline. Participants were mostly white British and included more females than males, and it was suggested by the authors that clonal diversity may have been underestimated. A significant rise in spike-specific TCR breadth and depth was observed after two AZD1222 doses relative to day 0 and relative to MenACWY recipients. The 56-69-year group was small, and its depth increase did not reach significance, likely because of low power. Vaccine-associated CD4 TCRs spanned the whole spike protein, with dominant responses in regions 160-218 and 743-854. Reportedly, close to half of the unique spike-specific TCRs recognized epitopes lying outside the regions that are mutated in the B.1.351 and B.1.1.7 variants. Because no day 14 peak-response samples were available, the repertoires could be characterized only after the peak T cell response.

Interpreted using the paper, the time point label stands for: baseline before first vaccination. Vaccinee samples were obtained from the UK trials COV001 and COV002, which included a single-blind randomized controlled phase 2/3 trial of AZD1222 (ChAdOx1 nCoV-19) in healthy adults. Trial participant PBMC samples were collected at day 0 and day 28 after the second dose for TCRbeta chain sequencing. Points on this clone: The antigen it binds to is not known. Base qualities are not provided; no much larger clone lies one nucleotide away.

The CDR3 regions of human TCRbeta chains were analyzed by immunosequencing. On the study's bioinformatics: TCRs in the repertoires were matched against a reference library of SARS-CoV-2-specific TCRs that had been generated with the MIRA antigen-specificity platform. Breadth was defined as the fraction of unique TCRs that were SARS-CoV-2-associated, and depth was defined as the fraction of total T cells that were SARS-CoV-2-associated. Each spike-specific TCR was assigned to its reactive spike region and to a CD4 or CD8 class using the MIRA data. Log10-transformed breadth and depth values were compared by one-way ANOVA with Sidak's multiple comparisons tests. Imported from immuneACCESS, the table was reduced by TCRdb to in-frame sequences with V and J called. These copies leave out some clones; in studies compared against another copy, an unresolved V gene accounts for under half, and the cause of the remainder is not known. V, J and clone size derive from that table, while D and trimming were established from the DNA sequence. The sample has about 120,000 clones on record, less than 90% of them singletons. The ten most abundant clones make up roughly 9.8% of the sample.

For CDR1 and CDR2, the germline V gene (reference sequence) lists SGHNT and YYREEE. Including cysteine and phenylalanine, the CDR3 has 16 amino acids. Of the read, only the CDR3 DNA is kept; its 48 bases are in frame from base 1. At the junction V is shortened by 0 bases and J by 4 bases; bases outside the gene matches: 5. The rearrangement combines TRBV5-4 with TRBJ1-2, with 11 middle bases fitting TRBD1. This specimen consisted of peripheral blood, obtained on day 0 of AZD1222 vaccination. This sequence originates from an adult in good health. The CDR3 is CASSLGTGGIGYGYTF. At the DNA level, the sequence is TGTGCCAGCAGCTTGGGGACAGGGGGCATCGGCTATGGCTACACCTTC.